These 10 T cell receptor beta chains share one sample of origin, sequenced in a study of blood T cell repertoires in COVID-19. Repertoires were generated with immunoSEQ multiplex PCR, while TCRdb's copy carries only in-frame clones and drops some. The sample has tens of thousands of clones, approximately 80% seen once. Sequencing was carried out using peripheral blood. All receptors come from a man aged 25-45 years with COVID-19, enrolled during active disease.

The rearrangement joins TRBV28 to TRBJ1-5; D ambiguous. Germline CDR1 is MDHEN and CDR2 is SYDVKM. The CDR3 has 16 amino acids. Trimming left V 7 bases short and J 3 bases short, with 19 bases between. The DNA of the CDR3 is TGTGCCAGCATTCGGTTCGGGAGATTGATCAATCAGCCCCAGCATTTT. Its translation is CASIRFGRLINQPQHF.

This chain links TRBV12-5 with TRBJ2-3, with 7 bases aligning to TRBD2. CDR1 and CDR2 from the germline V gene are LGHNT and FRNRAP. J was trimmed by 6 bases and V by 5 bases; bases with no gene match: 11. The length of the CDR3 is 15 residues. The CDR3 reads CASGLGAGDWDTQYF. CDR3 nucleotide sequence: TGTGCTAGTGGTCTCGGGGCGGGAGACTGGGATACGCAGTATTTT.

The genes are TRBV7-9 and TRBJ1-6, with D uncertain. The CDR3 extends over 13 amino acids. V was pared by 4 bases and J by 8 bases, with 9 bases between. CDR1 and CDR2 (germline): SEHNR, FQNEAQ (reference sequence). The CDR3 reads CASSSGGDSPLHF. The CDR3 nucleotides are TGTGCCAGCAGCTCCGGTGGAGATTCACCCCTCCACTTT.

The chain carries TRBV14 and TRBJ2-7; D is unclear. The CDR3 extends over 12 amino acids. The germline V and J ends were trimmed by 3 bases and 3 bases, with 6 bases remaining between them. From germline, CDR1 is SGHDN and CDR2 FVKESK. CDR3 nucleotide sequence: TGTGCCAGCAGCCATTTTCACTACGAGCAGTACTTC. This sequence encodes CASSHFHYEQYF.

The chain recombines TRBV5-1 with TRBJ2-7; the match to TRBD1 covers 7 bases. This CDR3 has 16 amino acids. The germline V gene encodes CDR1 SGHRS and CDR2 YFSETQ. The junction had 13 bases not matched to a gene; V was cut back by 2 bases and J by 5 bases. CDR3 bases: TGCGCCAGCAGCTTACATCCGGGACAGCCTTACGACGAGCAGTACTTC. Its translation is CASSLHPGQPYDEQYF.

This clone was seen only once. V usage is TRBV19 and J usage is TRBJ2-1; the match to TRBD1 covers 8 bases. The length of the CDR3 is 12 residues. V lost 4 bases, J lost 9 bases, and 2 bases stayed unmatched. Germline CDR1 reads LNHDA; CDR2 reads SQIVND (reference sequence). The DNA of the CDR3 is TGTGCCAGTAGTACAGGACAGGGTGAGCAGTTCTTC. Its protein is CASSTGQGEQFF.

The V gene is TRBV7-9, the J gene TRBJ1-3; D may be TRBD1 (5 bases). The CDR3 length is 15 residues. The V and J ends lost 1 base and 4 bases respectively, with 11 bases between them. Germline-derived CDR1 and CDR2 are SEHNR and FQNEAQ (reference sequence). As DNA, the CDR3 is TGTGCCAGCAGCTTAGGAGCAGGGTCCGGAAACACCATATATTTT. Its translation: CASSLGAGSGNTIYF.

Here the CDR3 reads CASSPTSGANTGELFF. DNA of the CDR3: TGCGCCAGCAGCCCGACTAGCGGGGCGAACACCGGGGAGCTGTTTTTT. The chain uses TRBV5-1 and TRBJ2-2; 11 nucleotides align to TRBD2. V lost 4 bases and J lost 0; bases outside the gene matches: 2. The CDR3 runs to 16 residues. The germline CDR1 and CDR2 sequences are SGHRS and YFSETQ.

V gene TRBV19 combines with J gene TRBJ2-5; the match to TRBD2 covers 13 bases. Germline V lookup: CDR1 LNHDA, CDR2 SQIVND (reference sequence). The CDR3 loop spans 13 amino acids. V shed 10 bases, J shed 4 bases, and the junction held 3 bases outside the gene matches. The CDR3 nucleotides are TGTGCCACTGGACTAGCGGGAGTAGAGACCCAGTACTTC. This translates into CATGLAGVETQYF.

The sample holds one count of this clone. This chain uses TRBV28 with TRBJ1-1, with D possibly TRBD1 on 5 matching bases. This CDR3 spans 14 amino acids. V dropped 3 bases and J dropped 0 bases, with 8 bases sitting between them. Looked up from germline, CDR1 is MDHEN and CDR2 is SYDVKM. For the CDR3, the DNA is TGTGCCAGCAGTTTCCCAGGGATGAACACTGAAGCTTTCTTT. Translated, it gives CASSFPGMNTEAFF. The entire variable domain, with the rest obtained from reference TRBV28 and TRBJ1-1, is as follows: DVKVTQSSRYLVKRTGEKVFLECVQDMDHENMFWYRQDPGLGLRLIYFSYDVKMKEKGDIPEGYSVSREKKERFSLILESASTNQTSMYLCASSFPGMNTEAFFGQGTRLTVV.